The TCR beta chain described here comes from a study of T cell responses to AZD1222 COVID-19 vaccine. Overall study findings and caveats: Donors, mostly white British, included more females; clonal diversity was possibly underestimated. Close to half of spike-specific TCRs reportedly recognize unmutated variant regions. Dominant at 160-218 and 743-854, vaccine-associated CD4 TCRs also spanned spike.

V was shortened by 6 bases and J by 5 bases, with 19 bases between the two germline ends. This CDR3 spans 15 amino acids. The V gene's germline CDR1 is MNHEY and CDR2 SVGAGI. Notes on this clone: Its specificity is unknown.

Profiling relied on immunoSEQ multiplex PCR, and the TCRdb table lists in-frame clones only, not all of them. The data hold around 78,000 clones, with 80% to 95% observed a single time. The sample in question was peripheral blood, obtained on day 0 of MenACWY control vaccination. The TCR comes from an adult in good health. The J gene is TRBJ1-2, the V gene TRBV6-5, with D possibly TRBD1 on 5 matching bases. In DNA, the CDR3 is TGTGCCAGCAGGATTGACAGCGGGCACCGGTATGGCTACACCTTC. Translated: CASRIDSGHRYGYTF.